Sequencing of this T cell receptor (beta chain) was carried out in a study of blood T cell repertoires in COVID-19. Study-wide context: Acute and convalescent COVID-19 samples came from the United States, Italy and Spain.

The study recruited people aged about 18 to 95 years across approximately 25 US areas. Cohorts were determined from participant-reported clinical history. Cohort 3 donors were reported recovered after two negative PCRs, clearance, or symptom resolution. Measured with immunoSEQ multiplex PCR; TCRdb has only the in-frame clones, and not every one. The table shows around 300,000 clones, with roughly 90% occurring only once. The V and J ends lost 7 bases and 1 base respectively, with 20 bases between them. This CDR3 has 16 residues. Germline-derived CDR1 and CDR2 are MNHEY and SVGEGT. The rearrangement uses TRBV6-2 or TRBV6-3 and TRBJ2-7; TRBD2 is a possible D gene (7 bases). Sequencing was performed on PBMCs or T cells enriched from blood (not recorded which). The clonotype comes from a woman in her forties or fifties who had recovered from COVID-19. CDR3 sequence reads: CASTPRLRGGSYEQYF. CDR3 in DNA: TGTGCCAGCACCCCCAGGCTGAGGGGGGGTTCCTACGAGCAGTACTTC.